One sample yielded the 31 T cell receptor beta chains listed below, sequenced in a study of cytomegalovirus exposure and HLA in healthy donors. The primer mix had 60 Vbeta and 13 Jbeta primers. Repertoires were generated with immunoSEQ multiplex PCR, while TCRdb's copy carries only in-frame clones and drops some. Listed are just over 150,000 clones; about 2% falls within the top ten. The source material was PBMCs. These receptor sequences come from a man in his thirties or forties in good health and CMV-seronegative.

The genes are TRBV19 and TRBJ1-2; tentatively, D is TRBD1 (5 bases). Germline V gene data show CDR1 as LNHDA and CDR2 as SQIVND (reference sequence). The CDR3 totals 14 residues. Trimming shortened V by 7 bases and J by 0 bases, and 12 bases separated the two germline ends. For the CDR3, the DNA is TGTGCCAGTACTACGGGACTGACTAACTATGGCTACACCTTC. As protein: CASTTGLTNYGYTF.

This chain links TRBV7-3 with TRBJ1-2; D remains ambiguous. The CDR3 consists of 17 residues. Trimming left V 6 bases short and J 6 bases short, with 26 bases between. Germline V gene data show CDR1 as SGHTA and CDR2 as FQGTGA. DNA for the CDR3: TGTGCCAGCAGGAGATTGCCACCCGGGGTAGGGAGTGATGGCTACACCTTC. Translation gives CASRRLPPGVGSDGYTF.

The CDR3 DNA follows: TGTGCCAGCCAAGCCGGGACTAGCGGAAACAATGAGCAGTTCTTC. Protein sequence: CASQAGTSGNNEQFF. The J gene is TRBJ2-1, the V gene TRBV18; 11 bases match TRBD2. The CDR3 contains 15 residues. Germline CDR1 and CDR2: KGHSH and LQKENI. Trimming took 8 bases from V and 5 from J; bases not matched to a gene: 8.

The J gene is TRBJ1-1, the V gene TRBV2; TRBD1 matches 9 bases. CDR1 is SNHLY, CDR2 FYNNEI, per germline. Trimming took 5 bases from V and 4 from J; bases not matched to a gene: 8. The CDR3 is made up of 15 amino acids. The CDR3 sequence: CASSREKTGGTEAFF. For the CDR3, the DNA is TGTGCCAGCAGTCGGGAAAAGACAGGGGGCACTGAAGCTTTCTTT. Combining the CDR3 with reference TRBV2 and TRBJ1-1 gives the whole variable domain EPEVTQTPSHQVTQMGQEVILRCVPISNHLYFYWYRQILGQKVEFLVSFYNNEISEKSEIFDDQFSVERPDGSNFTLKIRSTKLEDSAMYFCASSREKTGGTEAFFGQGTRLTVV.

This chain links TRBV4-3 with TRBJ2-5; no reliable D call. Near its end, the DNA agrees better with TRBJ2-7, so the J call may be wrong. This CDR3 comprises 13 residues. The germline CDR1 and CDR2 sequences are LGHNA and YSLEER. This CDR3 reads CASSQGAGYEQYF. The CDR3 nucleotides read TGCGCCAGCAGCCAAGGGGCAGGATACGAGCAGTACTTC.

CDR3 loop: CASSQGQANEKLFF. In DNA, the CDR3 is TGTGCCAGCAGCCAGGGACAGGCTAATGAAAAACTGTTTTTT. The chain couples TRBV7-6 to TRBJ1-4; TRBD1 matches 8 bases. The J segment lost 3 bases and the V segment lost 5 bases, leaving 2 bases of the junction unmatched. CDR1 SGHVS and CDR2 FNYEAQ come from the germline V gene. CDR3 length: 14 amino acids. Based on the CDR3 plus reference TRBV7-6 and TRBJ1-4, the full variable domain is GAGVSQSPRYKVTKRGQDVALRCDPISGHVSLYWYRQALGQGPEFLTYFNYEAQQDKSGLPNDRFSAERPEGSISTLTIQRTEQRDSAMYRCASSQGQANEKLFFGSGTQLSVL.

The chain combines TRBV6-5 with TRBJ2-7; 9 bases agree with TRBD2. V gave up 3 bases and J gave up 7 bases; unmatched junction bases: 10. Germline V gene data show CDR1 as MNHEY and CDR2 as SVGAGI. The CDR3 has 15 amino acids. DNA for the CDR3: TGTGCCAGCAGTTATGCGGGAGGGCCCAAAGGGGAGCAGTACTTC. As protein: CASSYAGGPKGEQYF.

J is TRBJ1-2 and V is TRBV19; D gene ambiguous. V was pared by 6 bases and J by 0 bases, with 8 bases between. The germline V gene encodes CDR1 LNHDA and CDR2 SQIVND (reference sequence). There are 13 residues in the CDR3. CDR3 DNA sequence: TGTGCCAGTAGGAGAGTACCTAACTATGGCTACACCTTC. Residues: CASRRVPNYGYTF.

V is TRBV5-6 and J is TRBJ2-7, with D perhaps TRBD2 (6 bases). V was shortened by 0 bases and J by 11 bases, with 15 bases between the two germline ends. Germline CDR1 and CDR2: SGHDT and YYEEEE. The CDR3 sequence is 13 residues long. CDR3 in amino acids: CASSLVGSSGEYF. CDR3 DNA: TGTGCCAGCAGCTTGGTCGGTTCCTCGGGAGAGTACTTC.

The J gene is TRBJ1-1, the V gene TRBV11-3; TRBD1 is a possible D gene (5 bases). The CDR3 runs 14 residues. Trimming pared 5 bases from V and 4 bases from J, leaving 14 bases between. Per the germline V gene, CDR1 is SGHNT and CDR2 is YENEEA. The CDR3: CASSPRVGITEAFF. CDR3 nucleotide sequence: TGTGCCAGCAGCCCCAGGGTGGGGATCACTGAAGCTTTCTTT.

The chain is built from TRBV5-1 and TRBJ1-1, with 10 positions matching TRBD1. Germline-derived CDR1 and CDR2 are SGHRS and YFSETQ. The V segment lost 4 bases and the J segment 3 bases; nucleotides outside the gene matches: 3. The CDR3 extends over 14 amino acids. CDR3 in amino acids: CASSEGQGHTEAFF. The CDR3 DNA reads TGCGCCAGCAGCGAGGGACAGGGGCACACTGAAGCTTTCTTT. Combining the CDR3 with reference TRBV5-1 and TRBJ1-1 gives the whole variable domain KAGVTQTPRYLIKTRGQQVTLSCSPISGHRSVSWYQQTPGQGLQFLFEYFSETQRNKGNFPGRFSGRQFSNSRSEMNVSTLELGDSALYLCASSEGQGHTEAFFGQGTRLTVV.

The chain carries TRBV6-5 and TRBJ1-2, with D perhaps matching TRBD1 (5 bases). Germline CDR1 reads MNHEY; CDR2 reads SVGAGI. The CDR3 is 14 residues long. Trimming pared 6 bases from V and 3 bases from J, leaving 14 bases between. Here the CDR3 DNA reads TGTGCCAGCAGGCCCGGAGGAGGGGACTATGGCTACACCTTC. This encodes CASRPGGGDYGYTF.

The genes are TRBV20-1 and TRBJ1-1; D gene uncertain. V lost 5 bases and J 2 bases, leaving 6 bases between the germline ends. The CDR3 contains 11 residues. CDR1 is DFQATT, CDR2 SNEGSKA, per germline (reference sequence). The CDR3 loop reads CSALANTEAFF. Written as DNA, the CDR3 is TGCAGTGCTTTAGCCAACACTGAAGCTTTCTTT.

The chain joins TRBV18 to TRBJ1-2, with a possible D match to TRBD1 (5 bases). Germline-derived CDR1 and CDR2 are KGHSH and LQKENI. Trimming shortened V by 2 bases and J by 1 base, and 11 bases separated the two germline ends. The CDR3 contains 15 residues. This chain's CDR3 is CASSPGAGNNYGYTF. CDR3 in DNA: TGTGCCAGCTCACCAGGGGCAGGGAATAACTATGGCTACACCTTC. Complete variable domain (other parts from reference TRBV18 and TRBJ1-2): NAGVMQNPRHLVRRRGQEARLRCSPMKGHSHVYWYRQLPEEGLKFMVYLQKENIIDESGMPKERFSAEFPKEGPSILRIQQVVRGDSAAYFCASSPGAGNNYGYTFGSGTRLTVV.

The genes are TRBV2 and TRBJ2-1; no definite D call. Trimming took off 3 bases at V and 10 bases at J, with 7 bases between the two ends. CDR3 length equals 11 residues. Germline V lookup: CDR1 SNHLY, CDR2 FYNNEI. The CDR3 sequence: CASSEQEEQFF. DNA of the CDR3: TGTGCCAGCAGTGAGCAAGAGGAGCAGTTCTTC.

The chain uses TRBV11-3 and TRBJ2-5; 7 bases line up with TRBD2. This CDR3 is built from 17 residues. V dropped 5 bases and J dropped 1; count of bases not matched to a gene: 13. Germline CDR1 and CDR2: SGHNT and YENEEA. The CDR3 DNA sequence: TGTGCCAGCAGCATGACCGGGACTACTGGACTCCAAGAGACCCAGTACTTC. This gives the protein CASSMTGTTGLQETQYF.

The CDR3 region is CATTLTSGIGEQFF. DNA for the CDR3: TGTGCCACGACGTTGACTAGCGGGATAGGTGAGCAGTTCTTC. The rearrangement joins TRBV6-1 to TRBJ2-1; 11 bases line up with TRBD2. Germline V CDR1 and CDR2: MNHNS, SASEGT. This CDR3 comprises 14 residues. After removal of 10 bases from V and 9 bases from J, the junction contained 11 bases not matched to a gene.

The V and J genes are TRBV5-1 and TRBJ2-1, with TRBD2 identical over 9 bases. Germline V gene lookup returns CDR1 SGHRS and CDR2 YFSETQ. The V and J ends lost 4 bases and 8 bases, in that order; junction bases with no gene match: 10. The CDR3 consists of 15 residues. CDR3 protein: CASSLRAGGGDEQFF. CDR3 nucleotide sequence: TGCGCCAGCAGCCTGCGGGCGGGAGGGGGCGATGAGCAGTTCTTC.

The CDR3 here is CASSPPDRAREQYF. As DNA, the CDR3 is TGCGCCAGCAGCCCACCTGACAGGGCTAGGGAGCAGTACTTC. The V call is TRBV5-1, the J call TRBJ2-7, with 7 positions matching TRBD1. Germline V gives CDR1 SGHRS, CDR2 YFSETQ. CDR3 length: 14 residues. V lost 4 bases to trimming and J lost 7 bases; unmatched junction nucleotides: 11.

V is TRBV11-1 and J is TRBJ2-2; 10 bases align to TRBD1. The CDR3 is made up of 16 amino acids. V was pared by 3 bases and J by 8 bases, with 9 bases of the junction left unmatched. CDR1 and CDR2 from the germline V gene are SGHAT and FQDESV (reference sequence). The CDR3 DNA reads TGTGCCAGCAGCTTTGGGACAGGGGCTTCAACGGGGGAGCTGTTTTTT. Its protein is CASSFGTGASTGELFF. The full variable domain, in which reference TRBV11-1 and TRBJ2-2 provide the parts outside the CDR3, is EAEVAQSPRYKITEKSQAVAFWCDPISGHATLYWYRQILGQGPELLVQFQDESVVDDSQLPKDRFSAERLKGVDSTLKIQPAELGDSAMYLCASSFGTGASTGELFFGEGSRLTVL.

V usage is TRBV4-1 and J usage is TRBJ1-4; D is unresolved. This CDR3 spans 17 amino acids. The V gene's germline CDR1 is MGHRA and CDR2 YSYEKL. V was clipped by 1 base and J by 0 bases, with 12 bases between them. CDR3 sequence: CASSQVPLGATNEKLFF. The CDR3 bases are TGCGCCAGCAGCCAAGTTCCCCTCGGTGCAACTAATGAAAAACTGTTTTTT.

V is TRBV5-4 and J is TRBJ2-1; TRBD2 matches 8 bases. With 4 bases clipped from V and 6 bases from J, the junction kept 12 bases outside the gene matches. The CDR3 has 16 residues. The germline CDR1 and CDR2 sequences are SGHNT and YYREEE (reference sequence). CDR3 DNA sequence: TGTGCCAGCAGCCCTACAATGCGGGAGGTGAGCAATGAGCAGTTCTTC. It translates to CASSPTMREVSNEQFF.

CDR3 in DNA: TGTGCCATTGAAACAACTAACTATGGCTACACCTTC. Protein sequence: CAIETTNYGYTF. The rearrangement joins TRBV2 to TRBJ1-2; D gene ambiguous. V lost 10 bases and J lost 0, with 9 bases in between. This CDR3 is 12 amino acids long. Germline V gene data show CDR1 as SNHLY and CDR2 as FYNNEI. The full variable domain, in which reference TRBV2 and TRBJ1-2 provide the parts outside the CDR3, is EPEVTQTPSHQVTQMGQEVILRCVPISNHLYFYWYRQILGQKVEFLVSFYNNEISEKSEIFDDQFSVERPDGSNFTLKIRSTKLEDSAMYFCAIETTNYGYTFGSGTRLTVV.

The chain links TRBV2 to TRBJ2-1; 9 bases are a match to TRBD1. The CDR3 is 16 amino acids. The J segment lost 1 base and the V segment lost 5 bases, leaving 6 bases of the junction unmatched. Germline values: CDR1 SNHLY, CDR2 FYNNEI. The CDR3 nucleotides read TGTGCCAGCAGTCGAGGGGGACAGGGATCCTACAATGAGCAGTTCTTC. Encoded protein: CASSRGGQGSYNEQFF.

The V call is TRBV29-1, the J call TRBJ1-1; D is unclear. Germline assignment: CDR1 SQVTM and CDR2 ANQGSEA. V was shortened by 6 bases and J by 1 base, with 15 bases between the two germline ends. The CDR3 totals 14 residues. The CDR3: CSVWVAGSNTEAFF. The CDR3 DNA reads TGCAGCGTGTGGGTGGCCGGGTCGAACACTGAAGCTTTCTTT.

The chain carries TRBV29-1 and TRBJ2-3, with 8 bases lining up with TRBD2. The V gene's germline CDR1 is SQVTM and CDR2 ANQGSEA. The CDR3 contains 13 residues. V dropped 4 bases and J dropped 5; count of bases not matched to a gene: 5. The CDR3 loop reads CSVGGGLGDTQYF. The CDR3 nucleotides are TGCAGCGTTGGCGGGGGGCTGGGAGATACGCAGTATTTT.

The J gene is TRBJ1-2, the V gene TRBV2; 8 bases match TRBD1. The germline V gene encodes CDR1 SNHLY and CDR2 FYNNEI. The V segment lost 4 bases and the J segment 6 bases; nucleotides outside the gene matches: 7. This CDR3 contains 14 residues. The CDR3 DNA reads TGTGCCAGCAGTGCTTTCCAGGGGGCGCATGGCTACACCTTC. Translating it yields CASSAFQGAHGYTF.

The chain has TRBV11-2 and TRBJ1-1; weak D call: TRBD1 (5 bases). The CDR3 consists of 16 residues. In germline, CDR1 is SGHAT, CDR2 FQNNGV. V was trimmed by 5 bases and J by 0 bases, leaving 16 bases between them. CDR3 sequence reads: CASSTNTGTLNTEAFF. The CDR3 DNA is TGTGCCAGCAGCACTAATACCGGGACTCTGAACACTGAAGCTTTCTTT.

CDR3 nucleotide sequence: TGTGCCAGTGCTACGGACAGGCTTCACAATGAGCAGTTCTTC. It specifies CASATDRLHNEQFF. The genes are TRBV2 and TRBJ2-1; 7 bases align to TRBD1. V was clipped by 9 bases and J by 5 bases; unmatched bases: 10. CDR1 is SNHLY, CDR2 FYNNEI, per germline. There are 14 residues in the CDR3.

This chain joins TRBV7-2 and TRBJ1-1, with D hard to call. The ends were cut back, 10 bases at V and 0 bases at J, with 6 bases in the middle. Germline assignment: CDR1 SGHTA and CDR2 FQGNSA. There are 11 residues in the CDR3. CDR3 in DNA: TGTGCCATCGACATGAACACTGAAGCTTTCTTT. It translates to CAIDMNTEAFF. Combining the CDR3 with reference TRBV7-2 and TRBJ1-1 gives the whole variable domain GAGVSQSPSNKVTEKGKDVELRCDPISGHTALYWYRQSLGQGLEFLIYFQGNSAPDKSGLPSDRFSAERTGGSVSTLTIQRTQQEDSAVYLCAIDMNTEAFFGQGTRLTVV.

The chain recombines TRBV5-5 with TRBJ2-1; TRBD2 matches at 9 bases. V shed 4 bases and J 5 bases; nucleotides not matched to a gene: 7. The CDR3 consists of 15 residues. Germline V gene data show CDR1 as SGHKS and CDR2 as YYEKEE (reference sequence). CDR3 bases: TGTGCCAGCAGCGTCACCGGGACTAGCCACAATGAGCAGTTCTTC. Its protein product is CASSVTGTSHNEQFF.